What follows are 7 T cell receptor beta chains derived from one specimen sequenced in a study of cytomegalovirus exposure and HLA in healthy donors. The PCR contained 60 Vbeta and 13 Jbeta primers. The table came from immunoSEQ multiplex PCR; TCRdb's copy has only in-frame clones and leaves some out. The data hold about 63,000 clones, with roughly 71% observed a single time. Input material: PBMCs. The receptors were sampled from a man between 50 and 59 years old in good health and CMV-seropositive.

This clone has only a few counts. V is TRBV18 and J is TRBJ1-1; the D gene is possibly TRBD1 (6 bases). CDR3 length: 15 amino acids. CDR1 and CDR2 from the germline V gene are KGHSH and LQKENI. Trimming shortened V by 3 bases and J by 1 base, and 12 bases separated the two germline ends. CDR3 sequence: CASSPSTGWNTEAFF. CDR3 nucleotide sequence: TGTGCCAGCTCACCGTCGACAGGTTGGAACACTGAAGCTTTCTTT. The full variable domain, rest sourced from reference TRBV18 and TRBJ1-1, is NAGVMQNPRHLVRRRGQEARLRCSPMKGHSHVYWYRQLPEEGLKFMVYLQKENIIDESGMPKERFSAEFPKEGPSILRIQQVVRGDSAAYFCASSPSTGWNTEAFFGQGTRLTVV.

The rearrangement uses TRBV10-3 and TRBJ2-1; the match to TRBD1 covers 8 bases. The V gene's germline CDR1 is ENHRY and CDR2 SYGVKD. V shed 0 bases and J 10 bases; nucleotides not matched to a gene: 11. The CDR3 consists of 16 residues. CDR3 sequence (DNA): TGTGCCATCAGTGAGTCGGGCCCAAGTACAGGGGGGGAGCAGTTCTTC. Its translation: CAISESGPSTGGEQFF.

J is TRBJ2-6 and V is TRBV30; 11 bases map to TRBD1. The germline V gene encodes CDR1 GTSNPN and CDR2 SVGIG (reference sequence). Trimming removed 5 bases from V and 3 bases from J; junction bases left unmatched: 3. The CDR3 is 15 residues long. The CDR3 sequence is CAWGQGASGANVLTF. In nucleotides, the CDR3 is TGTGCCTGGGGACAGGGGGCAAGTGGGGCCAACGTCCTGACTTTC.

CDR3 in DNA: TGTGCCAGCAGTGTAAGCGGGATAAGCGATACGCAGTATTTT. This sequence encodes CASSVSGISDTQYF. The rearrangement joins TRBV6-1 to TRBJ2-3; 7 bases are a match to TRBD2. The V gene's germline CDR1 is MNHNS and CDR2 SASEGT. V gave up 4 bases and J gave up 6 bases; unmatched junction bases: 7. The length of the CDR3 is 14 residues.

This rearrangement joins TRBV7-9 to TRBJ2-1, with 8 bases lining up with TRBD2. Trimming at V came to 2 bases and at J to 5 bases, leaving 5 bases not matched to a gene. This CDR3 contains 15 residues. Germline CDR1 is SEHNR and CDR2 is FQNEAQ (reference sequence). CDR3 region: CASSLSLADNNEQFF. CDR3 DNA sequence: TGTGCCAGCAGCTTATCACTAGCGGATAACAATGAGCAGTTCTTC. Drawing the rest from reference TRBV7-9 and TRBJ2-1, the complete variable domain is DTGVSQNPRHKITKRGQNVTFRCDPISEHNRLYWYRQTLGQGPEFLTYFQNEAQLEKSRLLSDRFSAERPKGSFSTLEIQRTEQGDSAMYLCASSLSLADNNEQFFGPGTRLTVL.

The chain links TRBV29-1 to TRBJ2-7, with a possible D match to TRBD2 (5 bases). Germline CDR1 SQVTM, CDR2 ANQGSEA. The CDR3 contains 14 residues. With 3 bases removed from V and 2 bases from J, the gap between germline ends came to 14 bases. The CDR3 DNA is TGCAGCGTTGAGCTCCGGACTTCCACCTACGAGCAGTACTTC. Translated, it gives CSVELRTSTYEQYF.

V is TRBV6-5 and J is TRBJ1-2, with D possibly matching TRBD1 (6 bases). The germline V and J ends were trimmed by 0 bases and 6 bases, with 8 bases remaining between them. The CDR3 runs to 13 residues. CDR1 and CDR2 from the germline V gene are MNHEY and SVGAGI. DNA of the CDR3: TGTGCCAGCAGTTACTCCGAGGGGGATGGCTACACCTTC. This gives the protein CASSYSEGDGYTF.